This TCR beta chain stems from a study of cytomegalovirus exposure and HLA in healthy donors. General study points: A list of around 160 TCR beta chains associated with cytomegalovirus was given. The tendency of first-cohort TCR clusters to co-occur in the approximately 110 validation repertoires was identified by a subsequent analysis. Specificity of a few CMV-associated chains for CMV antigens was verified in vitro.

The J segment lost 0 bases and the V segment lost 3 bases, leaving 10 bases of the junction unmatched. Germline assignment: CDR1 SGHVS and CDR2 FQNEAQ. The CDR3 extends over 18 amino acids. The data were produced by immunoSEQ multiplex PCR, yet TCRdb's version contains in-frame clones alone and is incomplete. There are about 74,000 clones in the sample; less than 95% occur only once, and under 2% lies in the top ten. With regard to this clone: Its antigen is not identified.

The chain joins TRBV7-8 to TRBJ2-3, with TRBD2 identical over 9 bases. The sequence derives from a woman aged 18-29 years in good health and CMV-seropositive. The specimen was PBMCs. This CDR3 reads CASSFLGGGATSTDTQYF. CDR3 bases: TGTGCCAGCAGCTTCCTTGGCGGGGGGGCTACTAGCACAGATACGCAGTATTTT. The complete variable domain, with remaining parts taken from reference TRBV7-8 and TRBJ2-3, reads GAGVSQSPRYKVAKRGQDVALRCDPISGHVSLFWYQQALGQGPEFLTYFQNEAQLDKSGLPSDRFFAERPEGSVSTLKIQRTQQEDSAVYLCASSFLGGGATSTDTQYFGPGTRLTVL.